These T cell receptor beta chains were read from a single sample in a study of T cells in Graves' hyperthyroidism and ophthalmopathy. MiXCR was run by TCRdb on the multiplex PCR reads, yielding one entry per CDR3 protein. In the table there are roughly 380,000 distinct CDR3 sequences, 15% to 20% of which are singletons. The sequencing sample was made of blood. Every receptor here comes from a woman aged 35 to 49 with Graves' ophthalmopathy. The conserved cysteine and the conserved F or W are not part of the CDR3 here.

V,CDR3
TRBV6-1,ASSETAGGLYEQY
TRBV7-2,ASTRDSLNTEAF
TRBV4-3,ASSQYRGPGDTIY
TRBV27,ASRPGTSGPYEQY
TRBV19,ASSVQGGTGELF
TRBV7-9,ASSSKWTTPDGYEQY
TRBV7-9,ASSQRDQPQH
TRBV6-1,ASSEYHPSGANVLT
TRBV10-3,AITLAGALNEQF
TRBV6-5,ASRPRTYSNQPQH
TRBV20-1,SARGEAGRSNEQF
TRBV11-2,ASSQTGFLRAADREAF
TRBV11-2,ASSSRDRVSRNYGYT
TRBV20-1,SARKRGGGQETQY
TRBV10-1,ASSENKGSPYEQY
TRBV27,ASSLTAGTGGYNSPLH
TRBV6-5,ASSRGSNYEQY
TRBV6-5,ASSYGHPLEQY
TRBV12-3/TRBV12-4,ASRIQGWTEAF
TRBV28,ASNTQGAIQY
TRBV20-1,SAIFGQKYGYT
TRBV6-1,ASSTYEQY
TRBV9,ASSGRTANYGYT
TRBV5-1,ASSLDVNTGELF
TRBV4-2,ASSPGASSSYEQY
TRBV7-2,ASSLMAGEQY
TRBV7-9,ASSDRQGWATEAF
TRBV6-1,ATGQGSYT